Presented here are 24 T cell receptor beta chains from one specimen sequenced in a study. One entry per CDR3 protein results from TCRdb running MiXCR on the RT-PCR reads. This sample yields fewer than 800,000 distinct CDR3 sequences, of which approximately 14% are seen a single time; about 3.6% belongs to the top ten. The sample consisted of memory CD4+ T cells from blood. These receptors all stem from a female donor in good health, serving as a healthy control.

This clonotype was observed at least ten times. The chain couples TRBV12-3 or TRBV12-4 to TRBJ2-7; D unresolved. V lost 4 bases and J 0 bases, leaving 10 bases between the germline ends. The CDR3 has 14 amino acids. In nucleotides, the CDR3 is TGTGCCAGCAGTTGGATGACGGACTCCTACGAGCAGTACTTC. Translated, it gives CASSWMTDSYEQYF.

This clonotype was seen ten or more times. This rearrangement joins TRBV6-6 to TRBJ1-1, with no clear D. The CDR3 runs to 13 residues. Germline V gene lookup returns CDR1 MNHNY and CDR2 SVGAGI (reference sequence). The V end lost 4 bases, the J end lost 1 base, and 7 bases lay between the germline ends. The CDR3 sequence: CASSSLENTEAFF. CDR3 coding DNA: TGTGCCAGCAGTTCATTAGAGAACACTGAAGCTTTCTTT.

This clonotype has just one count. This could be a read error, since a much larger clone is one nucleotide away. The rearrangement uses TRBV20-1 and TRBJ2-1; 7 nucleotides agree with TRBD2. V lost 3 bases and J lost 5; bases outside the gene matches: 7. CDR1 is DFQATT and CDR2 is SNEGSKA in the germline V gene (reference sequence). This CDR3 is built from 14 residues. The CDR3 DNA reads TGCAGTGCTAGTGGTGTAGCGGGCAACAATGAGCAGTTCTTC. It codes for CSASGVAGNNEQFF.

The chain uses TRBV11-2 and TRBJ2-1; perhaps TRBD2 as D (6 bases). V was cut by 2 bases and J by 4 bases, with 15 bases left in between. The CDR3 sequence is 16 residues long. Germline V gene sequence: CDR1 SGHAT, CDR2 FQNNGV. CDR3 DNA: TGTGCCAGCAGCTTATTGGGTAGCGGAGGTTACAATGAGCAGTTCTTC. Encoded protein: CASSLLGSGGYNEQFF.

This clonotype was observed a few times. J is TRBJ2-1 and V is TRBV9; D not certain. The CDR3 runs to 16 residues. Deletions cut 4 bases from V and 7 bases from J, with 21 bases between. Germline CDR1 and CDR2: SGDLS and YYNGEE. This CDR3 is CASSPPGSALPNEQFF. The CDR3 region has the DNA TGTGCCAGCAGCCCCCCCGGCAGCGCCCTTCCTAATGAGCAGTTCTTC.

This clonotype was found a few times. This chain links TRBV9 with TRBJ2-7, with TRBD1 as a possible D gene (6 bases). This CDR3 contains 16 residues. Germline loops: CDR1 SGDLS, CDR2 YYNGEE. Trimming stripped 7 bases from V and 0 bases from J, with 20 bases between. This CDR3 reads CASFIQGTLDSYEQYF. Here the CDR3 DNA reads TGTGCCAGCTTCATACAGGGTACCCTCGACTCCTACGAGCAGTACTTC.

This chain joins TRBV27 and TRBJ1-5, with no clear D. Germline V lookup: CDR1 MNHEY, CDR2 SMNVEV (reference sequence). The CDR3 loop spans 14 amino acids. V lost 9 bases, J lost 2 bases, and 14 bases lay in between. The CDR3 loop reads CASGSREGNQPQHF. Written as DNA, the CDR3 is TGTGCCAGTGGGTCCCGGGAAGGCAATCAGCCCCAGCATTTT.

The V gene is TRBV20-1, the J gene TRBJ2-1, with 9 bases fitting TRBD2. The CDR3 is 13 amino acids. Germline V gives CDR1 DFQATT, CDR2 SNEGSKA (reference sequence). Trimming cost V 5 bases and J 6 bases; bases outside gene matches: 5. The CDR3 DNA reads TGCAGTGCTGAGCGGGAGGTGGGCAATGAGCAGTTCTTC. Translating gives CSAEREVGNEQFF.

This clonotype has just a few counts. The chain has TRBV7-3 and TRBJ2-2; D ambiguous. CDR1 and CDR2 (germline): SGHTA, FQGTGA. The CDR3 consists of 14 residues. The V end lost 7 bases, the J end lost 4 bases, and 13 bases lay between the germline ends. As DNA, the CDR3 is TGTGCCAGCAAGGTGGGCGTCACCACCGGGGAGCTGTTTTTT. It is translated as CASKVGVTTGELFF.

V and J are TRBV7-2 and TRBJ1-5; the match to TRBD1 covers 7 bases. V lost 0 bases and J lost 3; bases outside the gene matches: 14. Germline V gene sequence: CDR1 SGHTA, CDR2 FQGNSA. This CDR3 region has 19 residues. CDR3: CASSLAREGLTGVNQPQHF. The CDR3 DNA reads TGTGCCAGCAGCTTAGCGCGTGAAGGGCTTACAGGGGTCAATCAGCCCCAGCATTTT.

This clonotype has a count of ten or more. This chain links TRBV4-1 with TRBJ2-3; D is perhaps TRBD1 or TRBD2 (7 bases each). This CDR3 spans 15 amino acids. Germline V lookup: CDR1 MGHRA, CDR2 YSYEKL. Trimming took 0 bases from V and 4 from J, leaving 11 bases between them. The DNA for the CDR3 is TGCGCCAGCAGCCAAGAACAGGGGAGGGCAGATACGCAGTATTTT. This codes for CASSQEQGRADTQYF.

This clonotype occurred a few times. The CDR3 loop reads CASSLALLERDTQYF. CDR3 in DNA: TGTGCCAGCAGCTTAGCGCTATTAGAGCGGGATACGCAGTATTTT. This chain uses TRBV7-9 with TRBJ2-3, with D possibly matching TRBD2 (5 bases). CDR1 SEHNR and CDR2 FQNEAQ come from the germline V gene (reference sequence). The CDR3 contains 15 residues. The germline V and J ends were trimmed by 0 bases and 6 bases, with 13 bases remaining between them.

This clonotype was recorded at least ten times. The J gene is TRBJ2-7, the V gene TRBV20-1; D gene uncertain. V lost 3 bases and J lost 0, with 6 bases in between. The CDR3 consists of 12 residues. Germline assignment: CDR1 DFQATT and CDR2 SNEGSKA (reference sequence). The CDR3 loop is CSARASSYEQYF. The CDR3 DNA reads as TGCAGTGCTAGGGCCAGCTCCTACGAGCAGTACTTC.

The gene calls are TRBV7-2 and TRBJ1-4; 10 bases align to TRBD1. In germline, CDR1 is SGHTA, CDR2 FQGNSA. The CDR3 contains 17 residues. V lost 2 bases, J lost 5 bases, and 8 bases stayed unmatched. The CDR3 loop reads CASSLWGQGNGNEKLFF. As DNA, the CDR3 is TGTGCCAGCAGCTTATGGGGACAGGGGAATGGGAATGAAAAACTGTTTTTT.

This clonotype came up many times. This chain uses TRBV20-1 with TRBJ2-3; the match to TRBD2 covers 9 bases. This CDR3 has 17 residues. Germline V CDR1 and CDR2: DFQATT, SNEGSKA (reference sequence). J lost 1 base, V lost 5 bases, and 13 bases had no gene match. The CDR3 DNA reads as TGCAGTGCTGCCTCCCCCTTTAGCGGGAGAGGCACAGATACGCAGTATTTT. Translated, it gives CSAASPFSGRGTDTQYF.

This clonotype was counted only a few times. The chain is built from TRBV28 and TRBJ1-1, with D hard to call. The CDR3 has 13 residues. Trimming took 11 bases from V and 4 from J, leaving 17 bases between them. Germline V CDR1 and CDR2: MDHEN, SYDVKM. In DNA, the CDR3 is TGTGCCCTCGAACGGCAGGAAGGCACTGAAGCTTTCTTT. Translated: CALERQEGTEAFF.

The sample holds a few counts of this clonotype. J is TRBJ1-5 and V is TRBV18, with D maybe TRBD1 (5 bases). This CDR3 has 15 amino acids. The V and J ends lost 5 bases and 0 bases respectively, with 11 bases between them. Germline-derived CDR1 and CDR2 are KGHSH and LQKENI. Here the CDR3 DNA reads TGTGCCAGCTCAATATCAGGGTATAGCAATCAGCCCCAGCATTTT. Translation: CASSISGYSNQPQHF.

This rearrangement joins TRBV6-1 to TRBJ2-1; D is perhaps TRBD1 (5 bases). The germline V gene encodes CDR1 MNHNS and CDR2 SASEGT. The CDR3 totals 15 residues. V gave up 6 bases and J gave up 8 bases, with 20 bases separating them. The CDR3 is CASRDTWRQLHEQFF. The CDR3, as DNA: TGTGCCAGCAGAGACACCTGGCGACAGCTTCATGAGCAGTTCTTC.

This clonotype was seen only a few times. The chain employs TRBV24-1 and TRBJ2-1; maybe TRBD1 (6 bases). The CDR3 sequence is 15 residues long. Trimming stripped 5 bases from V and 2 bases from J, with 12 bases between. Germline-derived CDR1 and CDR2 are KGHDR and SFDVKD. CDR3 nucleotides: TGTGCCACCAGTGCGCAGGGGCTCACCTACAATGAGCAGTTCTTC. Translating it yields CATSAQGLTYNEQFF.

A note on this clonotype: The junction shows a germline mismatch at one end, possibly a read error. The V and J genes are TRBV7-8 and TRBJ2-5; 7 nucleotides align to TRBD2. The length of the CDR3 is 14 residues. Germline V lookup: CDR1 SGHVS, CDR2 FQNEAQ. Here the CDR3 DNA reads TGTGCCAGCAGCACGGCCCCGGGGAGGGAGATCCAGTACTTC. Translation: CASSTAPGREIQYF.

V gene TRBV6-6 combines with J gene TRBJ1-2, with TRBD1 as a possible D gene (6 bases). Germline CDR1 MNHNY, CDR2 SVGAGI (reference sequence). The V and J ends lost 0 bases and 3 bases respectively, with 14 bases between them. The CDR3 sequence is 16 residues long. CDR3 in DNA: TGTGCCAGCAGTTACTCGGGGGCGGGGTTTGACTATGGCTACACCTTC. Protein: CASSYSGAGFDYGYTF.

The gene calls are TRBV12-3 or TRBV12-4 and TRBJ1-2; 7 positions match TRBD1. CDR3 length: 15 amino acids. The V and J ends lost 1 base and 4 bases, in that order; junction bases with no gene match: 6. CDR3 region: CASSLDRDSSYGYTF. CDR3 in DNA: TGTGCCAGCAGTTTAGACAGGGACAGTTCCTATGGCTACACCTTC.

V is TRBV6-5 and J is TRBJ2-3; TRBD1 is a possible D gene (6 bases). Germline CDR1 MNHEY, CDR2 SVGAGI. CDR3 size: 14 residues. Trimming cost V 6 bases and J 1 base, with 11 bases left between them. The CDR3 here is CASRGAIGTDTQYF. The CDR3 coding sequence is TGTGCCAGCAGGGGGGCAATCGGCACAGATACGCAGTATTTT.

This clonotype was detected a few times. The CDR3 coding sequence is TGTGCCAGCAGTGAATGGGGACAGGGAAGAGGCTACGAGCAGTACTTC. Protein sequence: CASSEWGQGRGYEQYF. This chain uses TRBV6-1 with TRBJ2-7; TRBD1 aligns across 9 bases. The CDR3 has 16 amino acids. Germline CDR1 MNHNS, CDR2 SASEGT. V was pared by 2 bases and J by 3 bases, with 8 bases of the junction left unmatched.